This T cell receptor beta chain comes out of a study of metastatic and nonmetastatic thyroid tumors. For the study at large: Where malignant and benign thyroid patients were concerned, repertoires were compared across blood and tumor or nodule tissue.

This clone was observed a handful of times. Antigen unknown. Regarding the study as a whole: Reportedly, malignant thyroid tumors had significantly higher TCR beta diversity than benign nodules, in blood and tumor.

None of the patients had undergone any treatment ahead of thyroid surgery. The J segment lost 2 bases and the V segment lost 7 bases, leaving 6 bases of the junction unmatched. Germline V gives CDR1 MNHNS, CDR2 SASEGT. CDR3 size: 14 residues. TCRdb re-processed the PCR reads through MiXCR. This sample carries 15,000 to 20,000 clones, roughly 26% of them seen once, and the ten largest clones take less than 15%. The chain links TRBV6-1 to TRBJ1-1, with 8 bases matching TRBD1. The receptor's source is a female donor with papillary thyroid cancer or a benign thyroid nodule (not recorded which). Some clones in this sample may be carry-over from other donors' samples. Sequenced material: tumor tissue. CDR3 sequence reads: CASTPDRDNTEAFF. The CDR3, as DNA: TGTGCCAGCACTCCGGACAGGGACAACACTGAAGCTTTCTTT.